This paragraph reports one TCR beta chain. The antigen it binds to is not known. No base quality values were provided; no much bigger clone lies one nucleotide off. From the cysteine up to the phenylalanine, the CDR3 has a length of 15 residues. Solely the CDR3 DNA is kept, with 45 bases framed from the first base. Between the V and J ends, shortened by 3 bases and 7 bases respectively, the junction contains 15 bases. CDR1 and CDR2 are read off the germline V gene as LGHNA and YSLEER. Donors were 35 to 40 systemically healthy Caucasian individuals from Russia aged about 6 to 100 years. Around 10 milliliters of peripheral blood were collected from each donor into EDTA-treated Vacutainer tubes. Ficoll-Paque density-gradient centrifugation was used to isolate PBMCs, with at least 7 million per sample. Total RNA, at least 6 micrograms per sample, was extracted from PBMCs with Trizol reagent. For every donor, an aliquot of PBMCs went through flow cytometry to measure the percentages of naive CD45RAhigh/CD27high T cells.

These data are taken from a study of blood T cells in healthy people across ages (dated by TCRdb to the mid-2010s). In the study overall: Template switching captured roughly one uniquely barcoded TCR beta cDNA molecule per two T cells in model experiments. Using deep sequencing normalized with unique cDNA molecular identifiers, the study measured how TCR beta repertoire diversity changes with age. The study analyzed two additional independent replicas of 1 million unique cDNA reads from the same blood draw for two donors, one aged 18 to 29 and one aged 80 or older. To avoid experimental bias, donors of different ages were spread randomly across the sequencing lanes. Four age groups were formed from the donors: young (average around 15 years), middle-aged (around 39), aged (62) and long-lived (roughly 88). Points the paper makes about the study in general: Observed TCR beta diversity per million T cells fell roughly linearly with age, and a significant reduction was already apparent by age roughly 40. Compared with the aged group, more naive CD4+ T cells, fewer expanded clones and increased TCR diversity were shown by the long-lived group, suggesting age selection. Conclusive comparison of naive and antigen-experienced compartments was prevented by the profiling of bulk unsorted PBMCs. Observed TCR beta diversity correlated strongly with the percentage of naive T cells measured by flow cytometry. Estimates of total diversity based on one million sequenced T cells were regarded as lower bounds and as underestimates. The CMV infection status of donors was not known, potentially confounding age-related changes in expanded clonotypes.

The receptor library was made with 5' RACE. A second PCR of about 6 to 12 cycles was run with a J-beta primer mix and a sample-barcoded 5' primer. Each TCR beta cDNA molecule received a unique molecular identifier from a template-switch 5' adaptor carrying 12 random nucleotides. Each sample yielded at least 3 million CDR3-containing paired-end reads. First-strand cDNA synthesis was performed from all RNA using the Mint cDNA synthesis kit, with priming by a TRBC-specific oligonucleotide. All cDNA was treated with uracil-DNA glycosylase and then went through a first 18-cycle PCR with the universal primers M1SS and BC2_uni_R. Under the source paper's analysis protocol: Each sample was normalized by randomly selecting 1 million high-quality reads, each carrying a distinct molecular identifier. Instead of being binned into consensus sequences, reads that shared molecular identifiers were thrown out. CDR3 identification, clonotype clustering and error correction used MiTCR with a Q25 quality threshold and the strictest error-elimination algorithm. A nonparametric unseen species model using Euler transformation provided a lower-bound estimate of total TCR beta diversity. TCRdb reran the public reads through fastp at Q25 and MiXCR, keeping productive beta chains. Each entry is one CDR3 protein sequence, shown with its most common DNA and genes. What appears here as the V and J calls and clone size reflects TCRdb's work, not the paper's. The sample includes 1,800,000 or so distinct CDR3 sequences, with roughly 43% observed a single time. 20% to 25% of the sample belongs to the ten largest clones.

Material for sequencing was blood. This sequence originates from a human donor in good health. The sequence is built from TRBV4-3 and TRBJ1-4, and possibly TRBD1, on 6 matching bases. The nucleotide sequence is given as TGCGCCAGCAGCCAGCTAGACAGGTCGACTGAAAAACTGTTTTTT. This is translated as CASSQLDRSTEKLFF.